The rows below give T cell receptor beta chains drawn from one sample of a study of T cells expressing NK-cell markers. TCRdb reprocessed the 5' RACE reads, keeping one entry per CDR3 protein, no DNA. This table lists about 550,000 distinct CDR3 sequences. The sample consisted of blood T cells: a sorted CD56 or NKG2C T cell subset, CD4+ or CD8+ T cells, or bulk PBMC T cells (not recorded which). The receptor set was obtained from a man between 18 and 29 years old in good health. The CDR3 runs from the conserved cysteine through the conserved F or W.

v_call	j_call	cdr3_aa
TRBV7-3	TRBJ2-3	CASSLGGLPGGDTQYF
TRBV4-3	TRBJ2-2	CASSPVAGNTGELFF
TRBV4-2	TRBJ2-7	CASSGSSTHEQYF
TRBV7-9	TRBJ2-2	CASSLIADANTGELFF
TRBV15	TRBJ1-1	CATSSWGTGINTEAFF
TRBV5-5	TRBJ2-6	CASSLAATGANVLTF
TRBV7-9	TRBJ2-7	CASSPRGSGSMHEQYF
TRBV6-5	TRBJ2-1	CASSGDRADEQFF
TRBV5-1	TRBJ2-2	CASSLRQGSPGELFF
TRBV12-3/TRBV12-4	TRBJ1-2	CASSPLGQGARGYTF
TRBV27	TRBJ1-1	CASQKGPMMAEAFF
TRBV11-1	TRBJ2-3	CASSRGLAVTDTQYF
TRBV12-3/TRBV12-4	TRBJ1-5	CASRGGQGDNQPQHF
TRBV29-1	TRBJ1-2	CSVDFRGGYTF
TRBV7-2	TRBJ2-1	CASSFNGDSSYNEQFF
TRBV7-8	TRBJ2-2	CASSPGGPSIPGELFF
TRBV20-1	TRBJ1-3	CSAKDFSGNTIYF
TRBV6-4	TRBJ2-3	CASRPTGGSTDTQYF
TRBV20-1	TRBJ2-3	CSARFSEFGTDTQYF
TRBV6-1	TRBJ2-2	CASSPGGVTGELFF
TRBV5-1	TRBJ2-7	CASSLKAGSYEQYF
TRBV5-1	TRBJ2-3	CASSLTGERDTQYF
TRBV12-3/TRBV12-4	TRBJ1-2	CASSLSGDRGYTF
TRBV4-1	TRBJ2-4	CASSQGQLAKNIQYF
TRBV7-9	TRBJ1-2	CASSTPGQRNYGYTF
TRBV20-1	TRBJ2-7	CSAASGLGYEQYF
TRBV27	TRBJ2-7	CASSPLLAALYEQYF
TRBV5-1	TRBJ2-3	CASSSTGGRTDTQYF
TRBV9	TRBJ2-2	CASSVWSGELFF
TRBV13	TRBJ1-2	CASSVLSGLQLGYTF
TRBV12-3/TRBV12-4	TRBJ1-2	CASSIRERPPSFTF
TRBV15	TRBJ1-1	CATSREQGDLNTEAFF
TRBV20-1	TRBJ2-3	CSASPQWGDTQYF
TRBV6-2/TRBV6-3	TRBJ2-7	CASKRIGRDEQYF
TRBV12-3/TRBV12-4	TRBJ2-1	CASRVTTSPNEQFF
TRBV5-6	TRBJ2-7	CASTSPVAYEQYF
TRBV29-1	TRBJ2-7	CSIRLATYEQYF
TRBV6-1	TRBJ1-2	CASRPPGRIYGYTF
TRBV5-1	TRBJ1-2	CASSLEDRPNYGYTF
TRBV3-1	TRBJ1-2	CASGQNYGYTF
TRBV24-1	TRBJ1-4	CATSDARGGSGEKLFF
TRBV9	TRBJ2-1	CASSAQTVYNEQFF
TRBV20-1	TRBJ2-2	CSARPARGQENTGELFF
TRBV30	TRBJ1-3	CAWSVRQNGNTIYF
TRBV7-8	TRBJ2-7	CASSLVRGQAFRTSRYEQYF
TRBV15	TRBJ1-5	CATSRSGGQPQHF
TRBV20-1	TRBJ2-3	CSARDLRLAGADTQYF
TRBV10-3	TRBJ2-7	CAISVGVGYEQYF
TRBV6-6	TRBJ2-1	CASSTGDDRFF
TRBV5-4	TRBJ2-6	CASSPGTGLSGANVLTF
TRBV5-1	TRBJ2-2	CASSWTTNTGELFF
TRBV5-1	TRBJ2-1	CASSGEPTRRGYNEQFF
TRBV10-3	TRBJ1-3	CAISGLDRDGNTIYF